The clone carrying this TCR beta chain came up many times. The antigen is not known. This record comes from a study of T cells after yellow fever vaccination. Using its own MiXCR run on the 5' RACE reads, TCRdb lists one record per CDR3 protein. This table holds a few hundred thousand distinct CDR3 sequences, over 4% found once. V was clipped by 4 bases and J by 5 bases, with 12 bases between them. The CDR3 is 14 residues long. Study findings and constraints: A small share of clonotypes appeared in both CD4 and CD8 compartments.

The starting material was PBMCs, obtained 5 days after the yellow fever booster vaccination. The V and J genes are TRBV12-3 or TRBV12-4 and TRBJ2-1, with TRBD1 as a possible D gene (5 bases). This clonotype was sampled from a man between 18 and 35 years old who received the YFV17D yellow fever vaccine. CDR3 bases: TGTGCCAGCAGTTACTCCGACAGAGACAATGAGCAGTTCTTC. Its translation is CASSYSDRDNEQFF.